These 5 T cell receptor beta chains share one sample of origin, sequenced in a study of beta chain features in type 1 diabetes. The investigators reverse transcribed all of the isolated RNA, so they sequenced expressed TCRB transcripts. Repertoires were generated with immunoSEQ multiplex PCR, while TCRdb's copy carries only in-frame clones and drops some. The table includes 200,000 to 250,000 clones, more than 9% detected once. What was sequenced was naive CD4+ T cells from blood. The receptors derive from a woman younger than 30 in good health.

The chain couples TRBV6-6 to TRBJ2-3; maybe TRBD2 (5 bases). Germline-derived CDR1 and CDR2 are MNHNY and SVGAGI (reference sequence). There are 13 residues in the CDR3. Trimming removed 6 bases from V and 7 bases from J, with 14 bases in between. For the CDR3, the DNA is TGTGCCAGCAGCAGAGAGCCGGGGAATACGCAGTATTTT. It specifies CASSREPGNTQYF.

This clone was observed a few times. The V call is TRBV29-1, the J call TRBJ1-4; 7 bases fit TRBD1. With V trimmed by 0 bases and J by 8 bases, 6 bases remained unmatched. Germline lookup yields CDR1 SQVTM and CDR2 ANQGSEA. CDR3 length equals 14 residues. This chain's CDR3 is CSVEEGGGAEKLFF. CDR3 in DNA: TGCAGCGTTGAAGAAGGAGGGGGCGCCGAAAAACTGTTTTTT.

The chain uses TRBV28 and TRBJ1-2; D gene ambiguous. Trimming left V 4 bases short and J 4 bases short, with 13 bases between. The CDR3 has 14 residues. Germline V gene lookup returns CDR1 MDHEN and CDR2 SYDVKM. CDR3 sequence: CASSSHKRSYGYTF. As DNA, the CDR3 is TGTGCCAGCAGTTCCCACAAGCGCAGCTATGGCTACACCTTC.

The V and J genes are TRBV5-4 and TRBJ2-5; TRBD2 aligns across 7 bases. Germline V gene lookup returns CDR1 SGHNT and CDR2 YYREEE (reference sequence). The V and J ends lost 7 bases and 5 bases, in that order; junction bases with no gene match: 26. This CDR3 has 19 amino acids. CDR3 nucleotides: TGTGCCAGCGGCCGTACCGGGGAGGGGACCCTCCCATACTATGAGACCCAGTACTTC. Translating gives CASGRTGEGTLPYYETQYF.

This rearrangement joins TRBV11-2 to TRBJ2-7; D is unresolved. Germline-derived CDR1 and CDR2 are SGHAT and FQNNGV. CDR3 length equals 12 residues. V gave up 5 bases and J gave up 6 bases, with 11 bases separating them. CDR3 nucleotide sequence: TGTGCCAGCAGCCCCTTCTCGGGCGAGCAGTACTTC. It translates to CASSPFSGEQYF.